The TCR beta chain under discussion was sequenced for a study of T-cell reconstitution after alpha-beta-depleted transplantation in children. Notes on this clonotype: Its antigen is not identified.

A library of TCRbeta sequences, prepared with unique molecular identifiers, was generated. TCRdb processed the PCR reads anew with MiXCR; each CDR3 protein has one entry. The sample shows some 600,000 distinct CDR3 sequences, 13% of them seen only once. Findings of the study overall: The high TCRbeta diversity at day 60 in some patients came from surviving recipient T cells and thymic progenitors.

The sequence derives from a male patient between 10 and 17 years old who had a stem cell transplant for acute myeloid leukemia, so the T cells may come from the graft donor. The source material was PBMCs, mostly from graft donor cells, sampled 360 days after TCRalphabeta/CD19-depleted stem cell transplant.

In DNA form, the CDR3 reads TGTGCCAGCAGCAAAGAAGCTAGCGGGAGAGATAACACCGGGGAGCTGTTTTTT. Translating gives CASSKEASGRDNTGELFF. The gene calls are TRBV21-1 and TRBJ2-2; TRBD2, the table's D call, lacks a check against the DNA. TRBV21-1 is termed a pseudogene. The CDR3 is made up of 18 amino acids.